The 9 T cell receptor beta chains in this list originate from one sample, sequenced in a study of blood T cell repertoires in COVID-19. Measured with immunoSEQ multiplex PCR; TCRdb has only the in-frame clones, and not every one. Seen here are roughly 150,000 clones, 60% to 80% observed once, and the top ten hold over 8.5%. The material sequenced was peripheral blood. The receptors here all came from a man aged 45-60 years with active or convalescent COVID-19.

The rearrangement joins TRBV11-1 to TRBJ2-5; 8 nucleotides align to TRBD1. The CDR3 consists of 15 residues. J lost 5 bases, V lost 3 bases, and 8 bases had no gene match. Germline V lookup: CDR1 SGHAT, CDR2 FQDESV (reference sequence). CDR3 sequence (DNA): TGTGCCAGCAGCTTCGCCCTACGGACAGGGGAGACCCAGTACTTC. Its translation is CASSFALRTGETQYF.

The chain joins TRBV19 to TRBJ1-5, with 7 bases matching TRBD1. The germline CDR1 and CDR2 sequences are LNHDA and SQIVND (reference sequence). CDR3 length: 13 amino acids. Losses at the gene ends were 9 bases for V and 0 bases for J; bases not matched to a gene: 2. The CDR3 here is CASGTDSNQPQHF. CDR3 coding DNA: TGTGCCAGCGGGACAGATAGCAATCAGCCCCAGCATTTT.

The CDR3 sequence: CASSAQWGGTEAFF. As DNA, the CDR3 is TGTGCCAGCAGCGCACAATGGGGGGGCACTGAAGCTTTCTTT. The gene calls are TRBV9 and TRBJ1-1; D is perhaps TRBD1 (5 bases). Germline values: CDR1 SGDLS, CDR2 YYNGEE. V was cut by 3 bases and J by 4 bases, with 13 bases left in between. The CDR3 is 14 residues long.

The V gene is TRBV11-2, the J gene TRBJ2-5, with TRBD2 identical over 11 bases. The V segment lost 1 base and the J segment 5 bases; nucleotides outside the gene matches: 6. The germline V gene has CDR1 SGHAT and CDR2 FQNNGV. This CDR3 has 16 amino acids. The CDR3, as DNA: TGTGCCAGCAGCTTAGTCAGACTAGCGGGACGGGAGACCCAGTACTTC. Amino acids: CASSLVRLAGRETQYF.

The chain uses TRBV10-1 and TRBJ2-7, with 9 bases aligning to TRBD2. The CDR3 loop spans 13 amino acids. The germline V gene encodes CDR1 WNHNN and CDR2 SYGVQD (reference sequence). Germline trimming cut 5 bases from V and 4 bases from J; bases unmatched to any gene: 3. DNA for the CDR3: TGCGCCAGCAGTCCCGGACTAGCGTACGAGCAGTACTTC. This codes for CASSPGLAYEQYF.

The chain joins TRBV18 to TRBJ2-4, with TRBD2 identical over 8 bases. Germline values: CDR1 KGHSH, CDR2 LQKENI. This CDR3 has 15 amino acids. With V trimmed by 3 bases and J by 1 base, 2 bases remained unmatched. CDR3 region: CASSPRGGAKNIQYF. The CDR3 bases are TGTGCCAGCTCACCCCGCGGGGGGGCCAAAAACATTCAGTACTTC.

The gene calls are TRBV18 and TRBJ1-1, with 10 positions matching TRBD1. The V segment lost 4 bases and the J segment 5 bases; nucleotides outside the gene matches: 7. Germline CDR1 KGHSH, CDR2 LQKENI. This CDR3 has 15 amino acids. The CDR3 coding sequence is TGTGCCAGCTCACTGGCCGGGACAGGGGAAACTGAAGCTTTCTTT. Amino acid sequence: CASSLAGTGETEAFF.

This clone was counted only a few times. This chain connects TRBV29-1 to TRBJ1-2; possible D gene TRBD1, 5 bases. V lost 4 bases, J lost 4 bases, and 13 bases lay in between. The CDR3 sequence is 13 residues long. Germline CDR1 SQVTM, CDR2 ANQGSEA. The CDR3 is CSVASRVGYGYTF. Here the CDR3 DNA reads TGCAGCGTTGCGAGCAGGGTAGGCTATGGCTACACCTTC. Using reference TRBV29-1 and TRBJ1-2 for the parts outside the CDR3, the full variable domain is SAVISQKPSRDICQRGTSLTIQCQVDSQVTMMFWYRQQPGQSLTLIATANQGSEATYESGFVIDKFPISRPNLTFSTLTVSNMSPEDSSIYLCSVASRVGYGYTFGSGTRLTVV.

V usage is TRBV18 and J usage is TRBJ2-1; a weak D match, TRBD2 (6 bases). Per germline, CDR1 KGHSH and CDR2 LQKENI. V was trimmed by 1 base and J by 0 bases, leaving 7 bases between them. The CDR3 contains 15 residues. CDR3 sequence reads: CASSPQTSSYNEQFF. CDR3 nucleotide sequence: TGTGCCAGCTCACCACAGACTAGCTCCTACAATGAGCAGTTCTTC.